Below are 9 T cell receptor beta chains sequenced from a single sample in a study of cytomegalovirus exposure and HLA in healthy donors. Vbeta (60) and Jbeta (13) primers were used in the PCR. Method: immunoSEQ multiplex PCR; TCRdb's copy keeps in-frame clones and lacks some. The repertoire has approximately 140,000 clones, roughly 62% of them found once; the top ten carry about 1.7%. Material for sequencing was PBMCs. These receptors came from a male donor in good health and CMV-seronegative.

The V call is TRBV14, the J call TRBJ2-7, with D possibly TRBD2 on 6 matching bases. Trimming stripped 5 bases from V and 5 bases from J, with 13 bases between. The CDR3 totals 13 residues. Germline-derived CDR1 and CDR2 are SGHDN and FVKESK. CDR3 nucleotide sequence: TGTGCCAGCAGCGGGGGGAGTTGGGACGAGCAGTACTTC. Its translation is CASSGGSWDEQYF.

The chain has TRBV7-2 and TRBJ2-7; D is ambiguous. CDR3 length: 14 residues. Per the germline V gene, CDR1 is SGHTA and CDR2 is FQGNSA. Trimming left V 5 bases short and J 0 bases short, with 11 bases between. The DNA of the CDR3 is TGTGCCAGCAGCCCCGACCGGAGCTCCTACGAGCAGTACTTC. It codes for CASSPDRSSYEQYF.

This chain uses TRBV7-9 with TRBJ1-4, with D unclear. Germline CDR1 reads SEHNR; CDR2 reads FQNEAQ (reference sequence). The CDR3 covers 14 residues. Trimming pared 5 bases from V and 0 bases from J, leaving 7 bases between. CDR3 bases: TGTGCCAGCAGCGACTCCACAACTAATGAAAAACTGTTTTTT. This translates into CASSDSTTNEKLFF.

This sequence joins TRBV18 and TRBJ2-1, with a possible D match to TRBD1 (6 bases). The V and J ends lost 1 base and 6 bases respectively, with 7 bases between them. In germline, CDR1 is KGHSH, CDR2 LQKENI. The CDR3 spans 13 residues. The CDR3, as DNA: TGTGCCAGCTCACCACTGGGGGCCAATGAGCAGTTCTTC. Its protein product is CASSPLGANEQFF.

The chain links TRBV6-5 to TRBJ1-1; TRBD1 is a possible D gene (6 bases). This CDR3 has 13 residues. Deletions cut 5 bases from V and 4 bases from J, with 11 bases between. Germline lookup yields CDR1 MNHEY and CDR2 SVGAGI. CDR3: CASSLQQGTEAFF. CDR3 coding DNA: TGTGCCAGCAGTCTACAACAGGGCACTGAAGCTTTCTTT.

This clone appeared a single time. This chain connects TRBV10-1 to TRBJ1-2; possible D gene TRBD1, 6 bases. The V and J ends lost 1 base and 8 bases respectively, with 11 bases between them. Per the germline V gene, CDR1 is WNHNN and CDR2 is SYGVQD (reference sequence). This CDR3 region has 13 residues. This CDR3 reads CASSEFAGEGYTF. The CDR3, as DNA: TGCGCCAGCAGTGAGTTCGCAGGGGAAGGCTACACCTTC.

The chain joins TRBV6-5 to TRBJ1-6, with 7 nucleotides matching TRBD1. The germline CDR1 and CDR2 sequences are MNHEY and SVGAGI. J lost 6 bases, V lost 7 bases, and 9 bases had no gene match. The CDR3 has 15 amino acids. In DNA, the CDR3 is TGTGCCAGCACCAGACACAGGGGTCCTAATTCACCCCTCCACTTT. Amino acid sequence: CASTRHRGPNSPLHF.

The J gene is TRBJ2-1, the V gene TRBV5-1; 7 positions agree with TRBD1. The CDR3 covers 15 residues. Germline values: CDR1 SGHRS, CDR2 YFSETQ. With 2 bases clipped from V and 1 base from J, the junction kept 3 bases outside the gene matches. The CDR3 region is CASSFRTGSYNEQFF. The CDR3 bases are TGCGCCAGCAGCTTTAGGACAGGTTCCTACAATGAGCAGTTCTTC.

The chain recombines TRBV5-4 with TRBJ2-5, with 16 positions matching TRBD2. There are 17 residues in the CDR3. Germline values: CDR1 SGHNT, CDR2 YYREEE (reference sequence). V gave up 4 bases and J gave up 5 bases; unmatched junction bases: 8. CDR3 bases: TGTGCCAGCAGCACCGGGACTAGCGGGGGGGCCAGGGAGACCCAGTACTTC. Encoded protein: CASSTGTSGGARETQYF.